Presented here are 29 T cell receptor beta chains from one specimen sequenced in a study of OX40 agonist ivuxolimab in advanced cancers. The library was prepared using the immunoSEQ multiplex PCR assay. TCRdb mirrors the immuneACCESS table, restricted to in-frame sequences. Some clones are absent from its copies; in checked studies, under half trace to an unresolved V gene, and the reason for the others is unknown. The sample has tens of thousands of clones on record, 81% of them singletons. Jointly, the top ten make up around 1.4% of the sample. The source material was CD4+ or CD8+ T cells sorted from blood, sampled in a trial of the OX40 agonist ivuxolimab. These receptor sequences come from an adult with an advanced solid tumor such as melanoma, head and neck, liver or kidney cancer.

The V call is TRBV19, the J call TRBJ2-7, with 9 bases lining up with TRBD1. Germline V gene sequence: CDR1 LNHDA, CDR2 SQIVND (reference sequence). The CDR3 has 14 amino acids. V was pared by 5 bases and J by 5 bases, with 7 bases of the junction left unmatched. The CDR3 region is CASSQPGQGNEQYF. CDR3 in DNA: TGTGCCAGTAGTCAGCCGGGACAGGGCAACGAGCAGTACTTC.

This clone has only one observation. The V call is TRBV7-9, the J call TRBJ2-1; D is possibly TRBD1 (5 bases). The germline V gene encodes CDR1 SEHNR and CDR2 FQNEAQ (reference sequence). Trimming took off 3 bases at V and 6 bases at J, with 15 bases between the two ends. This CDR3 has 15 amino acids. CDR3 residues: CASSFGQGWGNEQFF. The CDR3 DNA reads as TGTGCCAGCAGCTTTGGGCAGGGTTGGGGCAATGAGCAGTTCTTC.

The chain uses TRBV28 and TRBJ1-2; D remains ambiguous. CDR1 is MDHEN, CDR2 SYDVKM, per germline. Trimming shortened V by 5 bases and J by 4 bases, and 5 bases separated the two germline ends. The CDR3 length is 11 residues. CDR3 DNA: TGTGCCAGCAGTAGCCCCTATGGCTACACCTTC. Its translation: CASSSPYGYTF.

The chain joins TRBV7-2 to TRBJ1-2; possible D gene TRBD1, 6 bases. V was clipped by 5 bases and J by 9 bases, with 16 bases between them. The CDR3 loop spans 13 amino acids. Germline loops: CDR1 SGHTA, CDR2 FQGNSA. The CDR3 here is CASSTGRGLSYTF. CDR3 nucleotide sequence: TGTGCCAGCAGCACAGGGAGGGGTTTAAGCTACACCTTC. Full variable domain (outside the CDR3, taken from reference TRBV7-2 and TRBJ1-2): GAGVSQSPSNKVTEKGKDVELRCDPISGHTALYWYRQSLGQGLEFLIYFQGNSAPDKSGLPSDRFSAERTGGSVSTLTIQRTQQEDSAVYLCASSTGRGLSYTFGSGTRLTVV.

This clone was counted once. The chain has TRBV5-4 and TRBJ2-2, with 7 bases that match TRBD2. The V gene end was trimmed by 3 bases and the J gene end by 5 bases; junction bases not matched to a gene: 7. CDR3 length: 15 amino acids. CDR1 and CDR2 (germline): SGHNT, YYREEE (reference sequence). CDR3 protein: CASSSEVGGTGELFF. For the CDR3, the DNA is TGTGCCAGCAGCTCCGAGGTGGGGGGGACCGGGGAGCTGTTTTTT.

This chain connects TRBV5-1 to TRBJ2-3, with 9 bases aligning to TRBD1. CDR1 SGHRS and CDR2 YFSETQ come from the germline V gene. V was pared by 3 bases and J by 3 bases, with 2 bases of the junction left unmatched. The CDR3 spans 14 residues. In DNA, the CDR3 is TGCGCCAGCAGCTACGGGACAGGGACAGATACGCAGTATTTT. Its translation: CASSYGTGTDTQYF.

The CDR3 sequence is CASTSSREAFF. DNA for the CDR3: TGTGCCAGCACGTCGTCCAGGGAAGCTTTCTTT. The chain links TRBV6-5 to TRBJ1-1; D unresolved. CDR1 is MNHEY and CDR2 is SVGAGI in the germline V gene. This CDR3 spans 11 amino acids. V lost 7 bases and J lost 8, with 11 bases in between.

This clone showed up just once. This chain uses TRBV19 with TRBJ1-5, with no clear D. Trimming took 7 bases from V and 0 from J, leaving 13 bases between them. The CDR3 is 15 residues long. Germline V gives CDR1 LNHDA, CDR2 SQIVND (reference sequence). The CDR3 bases are TGTGCCAGTAACGTTCGCAGACGTAGCAATCAGCCCCAGCATTTT. This sequence encodes CASNVRRRSNQPQHF.

CDR3 coding DNA: TGTGCCTGGAGTGGTCTAGGGGGGCCCTACAATGAGCAGTTCTTC. Amino acid sequence: CAWSGLGGPYNEQFF. The chain has TRBV30 and TRBJ2-1, with D tentatively TRBD1 or TRBD2 (6 bases each). Germline V lookup: CDR1 GTSNPN, CDR2 SVGIG (reference sequence). This CDR3 is 15 amino acids long. V lost 1 base and J 2 bases, leaving 12 bases between the germline ends.

The chain recombines TRBV19 with TRBJ2-5; 9 bases are shared with TRBD2. Losses at the gene ends were 2 bases for V and 0 bases for J; bases not matched to a gene: 7. The CDR3 contains 17 residues. Germline CDR1 is LNHDA and CDR2 is SQIVND (reference sequence). CDR3 in DNA: TGTGCCAGTAGTATATCTAGCGGGGATACGTACCAAGAGACCCAGTACTTC. Residues: CASSISSGDTYQETQYF.

J is TRBJ2-7 and V is TRBV6-5; D is perhaps TRBD1 (5 bases). The CDR3 has 11 amino acids. V was shortened by 6 bases and J by 7 bases, with 10 bases between the two germline ends. Looked up from germline, CDR1 is MNHEY and CDR2 is SVGAGI. CDR3 amino acids: CASSRVGEQYF. CDR3 nucleotides: TGTGCCAGCAGCAGGGTTGGAGAGCAGTACTTC.

The rearrangement uses TRBV5-1 and TRBJ1-1, with D possibly TRBD1 on 6 matching bases. The CDR3 has 15 amino acids. Trimming pared 0 bases from V and 8 bases from J, leaving 17 bases between. CDR1 is SGHRS and CDR2 is YFSETQ in the germline V gene. Here the CDR3 reads CASSLEQGAYEEAFF. CDR3 in DNA: TGCGCCAGCAGCTTGGAACAGGGTGCATACGAGGAAGCTTTCTTT. Full variable domain (remainder filled in from reference TRBV5-1 and TRBJ1-1): KAGVTQTPRYLIKTRGQQVTLSCSPISGHRSVSWYQQTPGQGLQFLFEYFSETQRNKGNFPGRFSGRQFSNSRSEMNVSTLELGDSALYLCASSLEQGAYEEAFFGQGTRLTVV.

This chain uses TRBV11-3 with TRBJ1-1; D gene uncertain. V lost 5 bases and J 1 base, leaving 8 bases between the germline ends. Germline values: CDR1 SGHNT, CDR2 YENEEA. The length of the CDR3 is 13 residues. The CDR3 nucleotides read TGTGCCAGCAGCCTTGAGCCGAACACTGAAGCTTTCTTT. Protein product: CASSLEPNTEAFF.

The chain is built from TRBV6-5 and TRBJ1-1, with a tentative D call TRBD1 (5 bases). This CDR3 spans 16 amino acids. Looked up from germline, CDR1 is MNHEY and CDR2 is SVGAGI. V lost 0 bases, J lost 0 bases, and 11 bases lay in between. CDR3 residues: CASSYSGAGMNTEAFF. CDR3 bases: TGTGCCAGCAGTTACTCAGGGGCCGGAATGAACACTGAAGCTTTCTTT.

The CDR3 reads CASSPRTGTESTDTQYF. In DNA, the CDR3 is TGTGCCAGCTCACCTAGGACCGGGACAGAAAGCACAGATACGCAGTATTTT. The chain combines TRBV18 with TRBJ2-3; 7 bases line up with TRBD1. This CDR3 is built from 17 residues. Looked up from germline, CDR1 is KGHSH and CDR2 is LQKENI. The V segment lost 3 bases and the J segment 0 bases; nucleotides outside the gene matches: 9. The entire variable domain, with the rest obtained from reference TRBV18 and TRBJ2-3, is as follows: NAGVMQNPRHLVRRRGQEARLRCSPMKGHSHVYWYRQLPEEGLKFMVYLQKENIIDESGMPKERFSAEFPKEGPSILRIQQVVRGDSAAYFCASSPRTGTESTDTQYFGPGTRLTVL.

This sequence joins TRBV5-6 and TRBJ1-2; TRBD1 might be the D (5 bases). This CDR3 is built from 12 residues. The germline V gene encodes CDR1 SGHDT and CDR2 YYEEEE. V lost 5 bases and J lost 5, with 10 bases in between. Written as DNA, the CDR3 is TGTGCCAGCAGTAATACAGGTTATGGCTACACCTTC. Translation: CASSNTGYGYTF.

The chain has TRBV11-2 and TRBJ1-2; 10 nucleotides match TRBD1. J gave up 8 bases and V 2 bases, and 8 bases lay outside the gene matches. This CDR3 contains 15 residues. The germline V gene has CDR1 SGHAT and CDR2 FQNNGV. The CDR3 region is CASSLTRTGGEGYTF. The CDR3 bases are TGTGCCAGCAGCTTAACCAGGACAGGGGGGGAAGGCTACACCTTC.

The CDR3 sequence: CATSPGLSEKLFF. For the CDR3, the DNA is TGTGCCACCAGCCCAGGTTTAAGTGAAAAACTGTTTTTT. V gene TRBV15 combines with J gene TRBJ1-4; D gene unclear. Trimming took off 5 bases at V and 7 bases at J, with 11 bases between the two ends. There are 13 residues in the CDR3. The germline CDR1 and CDR2 sequences are LNHNV and YYDKDF (reference sequence).

The chain has TRBV7-9 and TRBJ1-1; the D is unclear. Germline V gene data show CDR1 as SEHNR and CDR2 as FQNEAQ (reference sequence). The CDR3 is made up of 18 amino acids. V shed 4 bases and J shed 1 base, with 22 bases lying between them. The CDR3 loop is CASSSTSARRVRNTEAFF. CDR3 DNA sequence: TGTGCCAGCAGCTCCACTTCAGCCCGCCGGGTTCGGAACACTGAAGCTTTCTTT.

The J gene is TRBJ2-7, the V gene TRBV6-5; D not certain. CDR1 and CDR2 (germline): MNHEY, SVGAGI. The V gene lost 0 bases and the J gene lost 0 bases, with 12 bases spanning the gap. This CDR3 comprises 16 residues. CDR3 in DNA: TGTGCCAGCAGTTACTCGGGCGCTCTCAGCTCCTACGAGCAGTACTTC. It translates to CASSYSGALSSYEQYF.

In regard to this clone: At one boundary the junction diverges from the germline segment, which might be a read error. This specimen includes other DNA sequences encoding the same CDR3. The chain uses TRBV7-2 and TRBJ2-3; D might be TRBD1 (6 bases). Germline assignment: CDR1 SGHTA and CDR2 FQGNSA. There are 15 residues in the CDR3. This CDR3 is CASRQTGLRTDTQYF. CDR3 coding DNA: TGTGCCAGCAGACAAACAGGGTTACGCACGGATACGCAGTATTTT.

The rearrangement joins TRBV27 to TRBJ1-4, with a possible D match to TRBD1 (6 bases). The CDR3 covers 14 residues. In germline, CDR1 is MNHEY, CDR2 SMNVEV (reference sequence). V lost 7 bases and J lost 1, with 10 bases in between. The CDR3 loop is CASKTGRTNEKLFF. For the CDR3, the DNA is TGTGCCAGCAAAACAGGGCGAACTAATGAAAAACTGTTTTTT.

This clone is medium-sized in the sample. The gene calls are TRBV2 and TRBJ1-3, with D uncertain. CDR3 length: 13 amino acids. V dropped 4 bases and J dropped 3 bases, with 7 bases sitting between them. The germline V gene encodes CDR1 SNHLY and CDR2 FYNNEI. The CDR3 DNA is TGTGCCAGCAGTGTAACCGTTGGAAACACCATATATTTT. This sequence encodes CASSVTVGNTIYF. Complete variable domain (other parts from reference TRBV2 and TRBJ1-3): EPEVTQTPSHQVTQMGQEVILRCVPISNHLYFYWYRQILGQKVEFLVSFYNNEISEKSEIFDDQFSVERPDGSNFTLKIRSTKLEDSAMYFCASSVTVGNTIYFGEGSWLTVV.

A note on this clone: The same CDR3 also results from other DNA sequences found in this sample. V and J are TRBV9 and TRBJ2-2, with D perhaps being TRBD1 or TRBD2 (6 bases each). This CDR3 region has 16 residues. Germline V gives CDR1 SGDLS, CDR2 YYNGEE. Trimming cost V 3 bases and J 4 bases, with 16 bases left between them. CDR3 bases: TGTGCCAGCAGCGCACAGGGTTTAGCGGCCACCGGGGAGCTGTTTTTT. Translating gives CASSAQGLAATGELFF.

V gene TRBV6-5 combines with J gene TRBJ2-5; D not resolved. The CDR3 consists of 11 residues. The germline gives CDR1 MNHEY, CDR2 SVGAGI. Trimming left V 2 bases short and J 4 bases short, with 2 bases between. The CDR3 nucleotides read TGTGCCAGCAGTTACGTAGAGACCCAGTACTTC. It specifies CASSYVETQYF.

The chain carries TRBV7-6 and TRBJ2-7; weak D call: TRBD1 (5 bases). V gave up 5 bases and J gave up 4 bases, with 12 bases separating them. Germline V gene lookup returns CDR1 SGHVS and CDR2 FNYEAQ. The CDR3 is made up of 13 amino acids. The CDR3 DNA is TGTGCCAGCAGCCCCAGACAGAGTTACGAGCAGTACTTC. The encoded protein is CASSPRQSYEQYF. The entire variable domain, with the rest obtained from reference TRBV7-6 and TRBJ2-7, is as follows: GAGVSQSPRYKVTKRGQDVALRCDPISGHVSLYWYRQALGQGPEFLTYFNYEAQQDKSGLPNDRFSAERPEGSISTLTIQRTEQRDSAMYRCASSPRQSYEQYFGPGTRLTVT.

The count of this clone is one. This chain connects TRBV7-2 to TRBJ2-7, with TRBD1 matching 7 bases. J was trimmed by 3 bases and V by 3 bases; bases with no gene match: 2. Germline CDR1 is SGHTA and CDR2 is FQGNSA. The CDR3 loop spans 13 amino acids. The CDR3 DNA follows: TGTGCCAGCAGCTTCAGACAGGGCTACGAGCAGTACTTC. Its protein is CASSFRQGYEQYF.

In this sample, this clone turned up once. The chain joins TRBV6-5 to TRBJ2-7, with D hard to call. The CDR3 extends over 13 amino acids. Germline assignment: CDR1 MNHEY and CDR2 SVGAGI. V was pared by 7 bases and J by 2 bases, with 12 bases between. Written as DNA, the CDR3 is TGTGCCAGCAAGGACGGAAACACCTACGAGCAGTACTTC. Translation gives CASKDGNTYEQYF.

V usage is TRBV7-8 and J usage is TRBJ2-7, with D tentatively TRBD1 or TRBD2 (6 bases each). This CDR3 spans 13 amino acids. Trimming removed 5 bases at V and 9 bases at J, with 17 bases between. Germline V gene sequence: CDR1 SGHVS, CDR2 FQNEAQ. The CDR3 here is CASSPPRGHGQYF. For the CDR3, the DNA is TGTGCCAGCAGCCCCCCCCGGGGGCATGGGCAGTACTTC.